This TCR beta chain was sequenced during a study of T-cell memory formation after mild COVID-19. Study-wide findings and caveats: Some responding clones appeared in pre-infection memory, suggesting cross-reactive memory joined.

Details on this clonotype: Its antigen is undetermined.

TCRdb itself ran the 5' RACE reads through MiXCR, one entry per CDR3 protein. Altogether some 300,000 distinct CDR3 sequences are present, approximately 19% being singletons, with the ten largest covering around 21%. The CDR3 contains 15 residues. The germline gives CDR1 MNHEY, CDR2 SMNVEV (reference sequence). V gave up 6 bases and J gave up 10 bases; unmatched junction bases: 12. The sequence came from a man in his late teens or twenties who had mild COVID-19 (a few samples of this study predate the infection). Cell type and time point are not known. The J gene is TRBJ2-1, the V gene TRBV27; 10 bases are shared with TRBD2. Specimen: PBMCs or a T cell subset sorted from them (not recorded which). The CDR3: CASSPDGAGGPEQFF. The CDR3 DNA sequence: TGTGCCAGCAGCCCCGATGGAGCGGGGGGGCCAGAGCAGTTCTTC.